This entry lists 18 T cell receptor beta chains sequenced from one sample in a study of blood T cell repertoires in COVID-19. Data came from immunoSEQ multiplex PCR; TCRdb stores just in-frame clones and leaves some out. Of roughly 410,000 clones in the sample, about 91% were seen once. Sequenced: peripheral blood. All receptors come from a middle-aged woman with COVID-19, enrolled during active disease.

This sequence joins TRBV7-2 and TRBJ1-2; no clear D. The CDR3 extends over 15 amino acids. CDR1 and CDR2 (germline): SGHTA, FQGNSA. Between the trimmed V and J ends, which lost 2 bases and 0 bases, there was a span of 10 bases. The CDR3 loop is CASSLRRAANYGYTF. The CDR3, as DNA: TGTGCCAGCAGCTTACGGAGGGCGGCTAACTATGGCTACACCTTC.

The chain employs TRBV11-2 and TRBJ1-4; D gene uncertain. The germline CDR1 and CDR2 sequences are SGHAT and FQNNGV. The CDR3 sequence is 16 residues long. V dropped 1 base and J dropped 3 bases, with 12 bases sitting between them. The CDR3 spells CASSLGSWAANEKLFF. CDR3 DNA sequence: TGTGCCAGCAGCTTAGGGTCCTGGGCCGCTAATGAAAAACTGTTTTTT.

Details on this clone: The same CDR3 can be traced to other DNA sequences in this sample. V usage is TRBV27 and J usage is TRBJ1-3; D is unresolved. Trimming pared 4 bases from V and 0 bases from J, leaving 4 bases between. This CDR3 contains 13 residues. Looked up from germline, CDR1 is MNHEY and CDR2 is SMNVEV (reference sequence). The CDR3 DNA is TGTGCCAGCAGTTCCAGCTCTGGAAACACCATATATTTT. It translates to CASSSSSGNTIYF.

The genes are TRBV19 and TRBJ2-1; TRBD2 matches 10 bases. V lost 3 bases to trimming and J lost 5 bases; unmatched junction nucleotides: 4. Germline loops: CDR1 LNHDA, CDR2 SQIVND (reference sequence). This CDR3 region has 15 residues. The CDR3 DNA is TGTGCCAGTAGTATGGATCTAGCGGGGGACAATGAGCAGTTCTTC. Translation: CASSMDLAGDNEQFF.

J is TRBJ1-1 and V is TRBV18; TRBD1 agrees at 9 bases. Germline-derived CDR1 and CDR2 are KGHSH and LQKENI. The ends lost 3 bases at V and 3 bases at J; junction bases unmatched: 8. There are 16 residues in the CDR3. The CDR3 here is CASSPDPGQGDTEAFF. DNA for the CDR3: TGTGCCAGCTCACCTGATCCGGGACAGGGTGACACTGAAGCTTTCTTT.

The genes are TRBV3-1 (or the pseudogene TRBV3-2) and TRBJ1-1; a possible D gene is TRBD1 (5 bases). The CDR3 extends over 15 amino acids. Germline lookup yields CDR1 LGHDT and CDR2 YNNKEL (reference sequence). The germline V and J ends were trimmed by 0 bases and 11 bases, with 19 bases remaining between them. CDR3 in amino acids: CASSQDPGGNQEAFF. The CDR3 DNA sequence: TGTGCCAGCAGCCAAGATCCCGGGGGTAACCAAGAGGCTTTCTTT.

The chain has TRBV28 and TRBJ1-5; D is ambiguous. Trimming took off 3 bases at V and 7 bases at J, with 16 bases between the two ends. This CDR3 contains 15 residues. In germline, CDR1 is MDHEN, CDR2 SYDVKM. The CDR3 DNA follows: TGTGCCAGCAGTTTGGCCGTGGGCCTGAACCAGCCCCAGCATTTT. It is translated as CASSLAVGLNQPQHF.

This chain joins TRBV5-1 and TRBJ2-7; D is undetermined. The germline CDR1 and CDR2 sequences are SGHRS and YFSETQ. V lost 0 bases and J 2 bases, leaving 15 bases between the germline ends. The CDR3 has 16 amino acids. CDR3 DNA sequence: TGCGCCAGCAGCTTGGGTGCCTCCCATTACACCTACGAGCAGTACTTC. This codes for CASSLGASHYTYEQYF. Looking up the rest from reference TRBV5-1 and TRBJ2-7 gives the full variable domain: KAGVTQTPRYLIKTRGQQVTLSCSPISGHRSVSWYQQTPGQGLQFLFEYFSETQRNKGNFPGRFSGRQFSNSRSEMNVSTLELGDSALYLCASSLGASHYTYEQYFGPGTRLTVT.

This clone was seen once. The chain is built from TRBV19 and TRBJ1-5, with TRBD1 matching over 10 bases. The CDR3 consists of 15 residues. The germline gives CDR1 LNHDA, CDR2 SQIVND (reference sequence). The ends lost 5 bases at V and 5 bases at J; junction bases unmatched: 6. The CDR3 here is CASSVQGQGYQPQHF. The CDR3 coding sequence is TGTGCCAGTAGTGTACAGGGACAGGGGTATCAGCCCCAGCATTTT.

The chain is built from TRBV9 and TRBJ2-1; maybe TRBD1 (6 bases). Trimming pared 2 bases from V and 7 bases from J, leaving 13 bases between. The CDR3 has 14 amino acids. Germline V gene lookup returns CDR1 SGDLS and CDR2 YYNGEE. For the CDR3, the DNA is TGTGCCAGCAGCGTTGATAGGGGGTTTAATGAGCAGTTCTTC. It yields the protein CASSVDRGFNEQFF.

V is TRBV28 and J is TRBJ2-4, with D possibly TRBD1 on 6 matching bases. Germline V gene lookup returns CDR1 MDHEN and CDR2 SYDVKM. The V and J ends lost 6 bases and 0 bases respectively, with 27 bases between them. The CDR3 sequence is 20 residues long. The CDR3 DNA follows: TGTGCCAGCAGCCCTATAGGCCCTCCCGGACAGATCTTAGCCAAAAACATTCAGTACTTC. This codes for CASSPIGPPGQILAKNIQYF.

The gene calls are TRBV14 and TRBJ1-6; no reliable D call. The germline V and J ends were trimmed by 1 base and 2 bases, with 9 bases remaining between them. The CDR3 length is 16 residues. Germline CDR1 and CDR2: SGHDN and FVKESK. The CDR3 spells CASSQVVSAYNSPLHF. DNA of the CDR3: TGTGCCAGCAGCCAAGTTGTAAGCGCCTATAATTCACCCCTCCACTTT.

This chain joins TRBV28 and TRBJ1-2; no clear D gene. Germline V lookup: CDR1 MDHEN, CDR2 SYDVKM. The germline V and J ends were trimmed by 4 bases and 5 bases, with 5 bases remaining between them. The CDR3 sequence is 11 residues long. CDR3 sequence (DNA): TGTGCCAGCAGTTCGAGGTATGGCTACACCTTC. Translation gives CASSSRYGYTF.

The chain couples TRBV15 to TRBJ2-7; D is unclear. The CDR3 runs to 12 residues. The V gene lost 0 bases and the J gene lost 3 bases, with 3 bases spanning the gap. Germline loops: CDR1 LNHNV, CDR2 YYDKDF (reference sequence). In DNA, the CDR3 is TGTGCCACCAGCAGAGACGGCTACGAGCAGTACTTC. Protein product: CATSRDGYEQYF. The full variable domain, with the rest looked up from reference TRBV15 and TRBJ2-7, is DAMVIQNPRYQVTQFGKPVTLSCSQTLNHNVMYWYQQKSSQAPKLLFHYYDKDFNNEADTPDNFQSRRPNTSFCFLDIRSPGLGDTAMYLCATSRDGYEQYFGPGTRLTVT.

The chain uses TRBV12-5 and TRBJ1-1, with D possibly matching TRBD1 (6 bases). In germline, CDR1 is LGHNT, CDR2 FRNRAP. V shed 1 base and J shed 10 bases, with 13 bases lying between them. The CDR3 is 13 residues long. In nucleotides, the CDR3 is TGTGCTAGTGGTTTGGGATACAGGGTAGGAGCTTTCTTT. Its protein product is CASGLGYRVGAFF.

The CDR3 protein is CASSSRRTGDGYTF. DNA of the CDR3: TGTGCCAGCAGCTCACGCCGGACAGGGGATGGCTACACCTTC. The V call is TRBV5-4, the J call TRBJ1-2; 9 positions agree with TRBD1. The CDR3 runs to 14 residues. V lost 3 bases and J lost 6; bases outside the gene matches: 6. CDR1 and CDR2 (germline): SGHNT, YYREEE (reference sequence).

The V gene is TRBV21-1, the J gene TRBJ2-7; TRBD2, the table's D call, was not compared with the DNA. TRBV21-1 is deemed a pseudogene. CDR3 size: 15 residues. The CDR3 DNA reads TGTGCCAGCAGCAAAGCGGAAGCGGGAGCCCCCGAGCAGTACTTC. Encoded protein: CASSKAEAGAPEQYF.

This clone was counted once. The J gene is TRBJ2-1, the V gene TRBV6-5, with TRBD1 matching 8 bases. The CDR3 covers 14 residues. Germline lookup yields CDR1 MNHEY and CDR2 SVGAGI. V trimming: 6 bases; J trimming: 8 bases; junction bases outside the gene matches: 9. For the CDR3, the DNA is TGTGCCAGCAGGTCGGACAGGGTAGGAGATGAGCAGTTCTTC. It is translated as CASRSDRVGDEQFF.